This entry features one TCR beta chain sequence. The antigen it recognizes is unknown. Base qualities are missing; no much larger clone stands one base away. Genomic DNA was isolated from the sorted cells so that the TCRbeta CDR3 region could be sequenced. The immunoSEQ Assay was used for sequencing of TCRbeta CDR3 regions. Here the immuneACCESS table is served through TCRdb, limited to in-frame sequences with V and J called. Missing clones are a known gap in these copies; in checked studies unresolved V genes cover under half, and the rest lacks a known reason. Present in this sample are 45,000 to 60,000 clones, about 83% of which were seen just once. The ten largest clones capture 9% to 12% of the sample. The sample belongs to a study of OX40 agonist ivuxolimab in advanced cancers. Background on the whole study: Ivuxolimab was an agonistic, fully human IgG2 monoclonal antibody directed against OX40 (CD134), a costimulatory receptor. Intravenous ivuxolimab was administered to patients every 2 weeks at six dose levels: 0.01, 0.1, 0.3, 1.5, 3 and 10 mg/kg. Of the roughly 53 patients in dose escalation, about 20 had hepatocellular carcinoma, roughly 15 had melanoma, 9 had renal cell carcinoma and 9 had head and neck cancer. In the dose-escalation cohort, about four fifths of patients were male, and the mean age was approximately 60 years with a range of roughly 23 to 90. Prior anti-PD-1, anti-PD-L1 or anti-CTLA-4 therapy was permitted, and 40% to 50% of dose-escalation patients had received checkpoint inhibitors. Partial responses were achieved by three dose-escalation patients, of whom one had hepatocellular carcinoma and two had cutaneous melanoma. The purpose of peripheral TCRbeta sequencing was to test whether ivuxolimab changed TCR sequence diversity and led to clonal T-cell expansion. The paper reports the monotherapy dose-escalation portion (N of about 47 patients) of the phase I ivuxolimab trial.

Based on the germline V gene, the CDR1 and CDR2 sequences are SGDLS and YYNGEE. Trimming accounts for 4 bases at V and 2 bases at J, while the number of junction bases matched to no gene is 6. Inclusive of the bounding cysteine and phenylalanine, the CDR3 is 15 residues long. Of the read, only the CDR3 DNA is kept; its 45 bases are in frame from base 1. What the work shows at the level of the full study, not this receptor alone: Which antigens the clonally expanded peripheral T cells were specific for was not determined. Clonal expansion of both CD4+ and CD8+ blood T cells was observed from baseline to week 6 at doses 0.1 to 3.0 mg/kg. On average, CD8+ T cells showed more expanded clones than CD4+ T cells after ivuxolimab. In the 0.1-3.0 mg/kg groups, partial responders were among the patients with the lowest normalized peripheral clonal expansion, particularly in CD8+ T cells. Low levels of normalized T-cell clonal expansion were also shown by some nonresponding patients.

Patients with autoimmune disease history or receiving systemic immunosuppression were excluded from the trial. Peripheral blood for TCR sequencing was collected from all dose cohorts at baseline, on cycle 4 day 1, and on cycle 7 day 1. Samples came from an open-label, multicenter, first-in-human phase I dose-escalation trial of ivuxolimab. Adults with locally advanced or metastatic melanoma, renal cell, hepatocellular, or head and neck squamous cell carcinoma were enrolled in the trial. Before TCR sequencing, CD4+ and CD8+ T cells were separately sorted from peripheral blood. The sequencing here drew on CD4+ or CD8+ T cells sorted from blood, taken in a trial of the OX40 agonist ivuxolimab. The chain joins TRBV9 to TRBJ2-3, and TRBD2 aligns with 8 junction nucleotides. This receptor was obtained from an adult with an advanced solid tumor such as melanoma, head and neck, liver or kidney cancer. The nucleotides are TGTGCCAGCAGCCACCCTGGACTAGCCACAGATACGCAGTATTTT. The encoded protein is CASSHPGLATDTQYF. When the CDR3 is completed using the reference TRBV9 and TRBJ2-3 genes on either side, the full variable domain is DSGVTQTPKHLITATGQRVTLRCSPRSGDLSVYWYQQSLDQGLQFLIQYYNGEERAKGNILERFSAQQFPDLHSELNLSSLELGDSALYFCASSHPGLATDTQYFGPGTRLTVL.